The 18 T cell receptor beta chains below all came from one sample that was sequenced in a study of beta chain features in type 1 diabetes. Investigators reverse transcribed all isolated RNA, so they sequenced expressed TCRB transcripts. Here immunoSEQ multiplex PCR was the method, and the copy in TCRdb shows in-frame clones only, minus some. This sample yields more than 350,000 clones, of which about an eighth are seen a single time; 0.046% belongs to the top ten. The source material was naive CD4+ T cells from blood. These receptors all come from a woman aged 18-35 years in good health.

V is TRBV25-1 and J is TRBJ2-1; 12 bases fit TRBD1. From germline, CDR1 is MGHDK and CDR2 SYGVNS. The junction had 10 bases not matched to a gene; V was cut back by 4 bases and J by 12 bases. There are 15 residues in the CDR3. CDR3 protein: CASSATQGQGAPQFF. DNA of the CDR3: TGTGCCAGCAGTGCTACACAGGGACAGGGGGCTCCGCAGTTCTTC.

This chain links TRBV6-5 with TRBJ2-5, with 7 bases aligning to TRBD2. With V trimmed by 2 bases and J by 7 bases, 10 bases remained unmatched. Germline-derived CDR1 and CDR2 are MNHEY and SVGAGI. This CDR3 region has 15 residues. The CDR3 DNA reads as TGTGCCAGCAGTTACAGTAGCGGGTCTCCGGGGACCCAGTACTTC. Its protein is CASSYSSGSPGTQYF.

This clone has only a few counts. This specimen includes other DNA sequences encoding the same CDR3. The CDR3 coding sequence is TGCGCCAGCAGCCAAGTGGGACTAGCCAAAGAGACCCAGTACTTC. Protein product: CASSQVGLAKETQYF. This rearrangement joins TRBV4-1 to TRBJ2-5, with 9 bases identical to TRBD2. Germline V lookup: CDR1 MGHRA, CDR2 YSYEKL. With V trimmed by 1 base and J by 3 bases, 3 bases remained unmatched. CDR3 length: 15 residues.

The rearrangement uses TRBV30 and TRBJ1-5, with TRBD1 matching over 10 bases. The J segment lost 4 bases and the V segment lost 1 base, leaving 4 bases of the junction unmatched. Germline values: CDR1 GTSNPN, CDR2 SVGIG (reference sequence). The CDR3 length is 15 residues. The CDR3 sequence is CAWSGGQGVNQPQHF. The CDR3 nucleotides read TGTGCCTGGAGTGGCGGACAGGGGGTTAATCAGCCCCAGCATTTT.

This clone has only a few counts. CDR3 sequence reads: CASSLVGRSNTEAFF. Written as DNA, the CDR3 is TGTGCCAGCAGCTTAGTGGGCAGATCGAACACTGAAGCTTTCTTT. V usage is TRBV7-9 and J usage is TRBJ1-1; no definite D call. V was pared by 1 base and J by 1 base, with 10 bases between. The CDR3 consists of 15 residues. Germline V CDR1 and CDR2: SEHNR, FQNEAQ (reference sequence).

This clone was detected only a few times. The V call is TRBV4-2, the J call TRBJ1-4; D is unclear. Germline V gives CDR1 LGHNA, CDR2 YNFKEQ. This CDR3 has 15 residues. V was trimmed by 6 bases and J by 0 bases, leaving 11 bases between them. CDR3 amino acids: CASRIKSATNEKLFF. CDR3 in DNA: TGTGCCAGCAGAATAAAGTCAGCAACTAATGAAAAACTGTTTTTT.

This chain uses TRBV7-2 with TRBJ2-5; D call uncertain. Germline CDR1 is SGHTA and CDR2 is FQGNSA. V gave up 1 base and J gave up 6 bases, with 9 bases separating them. This CDR3 has 13 residues. The CDR3 bases are TGTGCCAGCAGCTTAGAGTTTGGGAAGACCCAGTACTTC. This translates into CASSLEFGKTQYF.

This clone was counted a few times. The chain combines TRBV7-9 with TRBJ2-3; D remains ambiguous. The germline gives CDR1 SEHNR, CDR2 FQNEAQ (reference sequence). The V and J ends lost 3 bases and 0 bases respectively, with 7 bases between them. This CDR3 contains 14 residues. CDR3 bases: TGTGCCAGCAGCTTGTCTCAGAGCACAGATACGCAGTATTTT. Residues: CASSLSQSTDTQYF.

The rearrangement links TRBV29-1 to TRBJ1-3; 11 positions match TRBD1. Germline CDR1 and CDR2: SQVTM and ANQGSEA. Germline trimming cut 3 bases from V and 4 bases from J; bases unmatched to any gene: 2. The CDR3 loop spans 14 amino acids. CDR3 region: CSVEDRGLGNTIYF. The CDR3 DNA follows: TGCAGCGTTGAGGACAGGGGGCTGGGAAACACCATATATTTT.

The chain has TRBV4-3 and TRBJ2-6; tentative D call: TRBD1 (5 bases). The CDR3 is made up of 16 amino acids. CDR1 LGHNA and CDR2 YSLEER come from the germline V gene. V was cut by 0 bases and J by 4 bases, with 10 bases left in between. CDR3: CASSQEPGSGANVLTF. In nucleotides, the CDR3 is TGCGCCAGCAGCCAAGAACCAGGGTCCGGGGCCAACGTCCTGACTTTC.

The rearrangement joins TRBV23-1 to TRBJ2-3; D possibly corresponds to TRBD1 (6 bases). TRBV23-1 is flagged as an ORF with uncertain function. This CDR3 comprises 17 residues. V lost 7 bases, J lost 3 bases, and 23 bases lay in between. Here the CDR3 reads CASIQQGTRSGTDTQYF. In nucleotides, the CDR3 is TGCGCCAGCATCCAGCAGGGGACCAGGTCTGGAACAGATACGCAGTATTTT.

The DNA for the CDR3 is TGTGCCAGCAGCAAGAGTACAGGGTACGGCTACACCTTC. Its translation is CASSKSTGYGYTF. The chain links TRBV7-2 to TRBJ1-2, with a possible D match to TRBD1 (6 bases). V lost 5 bases and J 8 bases, leaving 15 bases between the germline ends. CDR3 size: 13 residues. The germline V gene encodes CDR1 SGHTA and CDR2 FQGNSA.

The rearrangement joins TRBV29-1 to TRBJ2-2; D is uncertain. Germline V gene sequence: CDR1 SQVTM, CDR2 ANQGSEA. Trimming stripped 4 bases from V and 2 bases from J, with 5 bases between. The CDR3 is 12 amino acids. The CDR3 bases are TGCAGCGTTGGTTACAACACCGGGGAGCTGTTTTTT. Translated: CSVGYNTGELFF.

The chain joins TRBV2 to TRBJ2-5; the D gene is possibly TRBD1 (6 bases). The germline gives CDR1 SNHLY, CDR2 FYNNEI. This CDR3 is 13 amino acids long. Trimming removed 6 bases at V and 5 bases at J, with 13 bases between. In DNA, the CDR3 is TGTGCCAGCAGGGGGGCTAGTCTTGAGACCCAGTACTTC. This translates into CASRGASLETQYF. The variable domain in full, completed from reference TRBV2 and TRBJ2-5, reads EPEVTQTPSHQVTQMGQEVILRCVPISNHLYFYWYRQILGQKVEFLVSFYNNEISEKSEIFDDQFSVERPDGSNFTLKIRSTKLEDSAMYFCASRGASLETQYFGPGTRLLVL.

The chain links TRBV6-6 to TRBJ2-1, with D perhaps matching TRBD2 (6 bases). This CDR3 is built from 15 residues. CDR1 and CDR2 from the germline V gene are MNHNY and SVGAGI (reference sequence). V was clipped by 5 bases and J by 8 bases, with 19 bases between them. The CDR3 DNA is TGTGCCAGCAGTAACAATAGGGCGGGAATGTATGAGCAGTTCTTC. Residues: CASSNNRAGMYEQFF.

This clone was counted only a few times. The CDR3 reads CAWKGVGAFF. CDR3 bases: TGTGCCTGGAAGGGGGTTGGAGCTTTCTTT. V gene TRBV30 combines with J gene TRBJ1-1; maybe TRBD1 (6 bases). The CDR3 loop spans 10 amino acids. V gave up 4 bases and J gave up 10 bases, with 10 bases separating them. CDR1 GTSNPN and CDR2 SVGIG come from the germline V gene (reference sequence).

Written as DNA, the CDR3 is TGTGCTAGTGGTTTGGTAATAACGAAGAGCGGCGCCGGGGAGCTGTTTTTT. Amino acids: CASGLVITKSGAGELFF. The genes are TRBV12-5 and TRBJ2-2, with D possibly being TRBD2 (5 bases). The CDR3 is made up of 17 amino acids. Germline lookup yields CDR1 LGHNT and CDR2 FRNRAP. V was clipped by 0 bases and J by 6 bases, with 17 bases between them. Full variable domain (rest looked up from reference TRBV12-5 and TRBJ2-2): DARVTQTPRHKVTEMGQEVTMRCQPILGHNTVFWYRQTMMQGLELLAYFRNRAPLDDSGMPKDRFSAEMPDATLATLKIQPSEPRDSAVYFCASGLVITKSGAGELFFGEGSRLTVL.

The chain links TRBV30 to TRBJ2-7; 9 positions agree with TRBD1. CDR3 length: 16 amino acids. Germline V gene data show CDR1 as GTSNPN and CDR2 as SVGIG (reference sequence). With 3 bases clipped from V and 5 bases from J, the junction kept 14 bases outside the gene matches. As DNA, the CDR3 is TGTGCCTGGAGACCCTCGACAGGGGGTTACCCGAACGAGCAGTACTTC. Translated, it gives CAWRPSTGGYPNEQYF. Full variable domain (remainder filled in from reference TRBV30 and TRBJ2-7): SQTIHQWPATLVQPVGSPLSLECTVEGTSNPNLYWYRQAAGRGLQLLFYSVGIGQISSEVPQNLSASRPQDRQFILSSKKLLLSDSGFYLCAWRPSTGGYPNEQYFGPGTRLTVT.